The 26 T cell receptor beta chains below were found in one sample sequenced in a study of T-cell reconstitution after alpha-beta-depleted transplantation in children. TCRbeta library construction was performed incorporating unique molecular identifiers. One entry per CDR3 protein, called by TCRdb with MiXCR from the PCR reads. The repertoire holds about 980,000 distinct CDR3 sequences, with roughly 29% as singletons. The starting material was PBMCs, mostly from graft donor cells, obtained 360 days after TCRalphabeta/CD19-depleted stem cell transplant. These receptors all come from a boy less than two years old who had a stem cell transplant for SCID, so the T cells may come from the graft donor.

As to this clonotype: The missing conserved phenylalanine or tryptophan at the end of this CDR3 makes a read error likely. V and J are TRBV12-3 or TRBV12-4 and TRBJ2-2, with D tentatively TRBD1 or TRBD2 (5 bases each). Trimming pared 7 bases from V and 6 bases from J, leaving 12 bases between. This CDR3 spans 13 amino acids. As DNA, the CDR3 is TGTGCCAGCAAGGTGGGGACGCCCGGGGAGCTGTTTTTG. This gives the protein CASKVGTPGELFL.

This clonotype was seen ten or more times. This chain links TRBV12-3 or TRBV12-4 with TRBJ1-2, with unresolved D. Trimming cost V 3 bases and J 2 bases, with 4 bases left between them. CDR3 length: 12 amino acids. The CDR3 DNA sequence: TGTGCCAGCAGTTTTCAGAACTATGGCTACACCTTC. Its protein is CASSFQNYGYTF.

The V call is TRBV11-1, the J call TRBJ2-7; D remains ambiguous. The CDR3 is 15 amino acids. The V gene lost 3 bases and the J gene lost 3 bases, with 15 bases spanning the gap. The V gene's germline CDR1 is SGHAT and CDR2 FQDESV (reference sequence). The CDR3 DNA reads as TGTGCCAGCAGCTTGTCTTCCAGTCTCCTCTACGAGCAGTACTTC. Its protein is CASSLSSSLLYEQYF.

This clonotype was counted only a few times. The V gene is TRBV6-1, the J gene TRBJ2-4; tentative D call: TRBD1 (5 bases). Germline V gene data show CDR1 as MNHNS and CDR2 as SASEGT. The CDR3 runs to 14 residues. Trimming pared 4 bases from V and 1 base from J, leaving 8 bases between. CDR3 bases: TGTGCCAGCAGTGCAGGGTGGGCCAAAAACATTCAGTACTTC. Its protein is CASSAGWAKNIQYF.

The sample holds many counts of this clonotype. The V gene is TRBV28, the J gene TRBJ1-1, with D uncertain. The CDR3 spans 13 residues. Looked up from germline, CDR1 is MDHEN and CDR2 is SYDVKM. Trimming cost V 2 bases and J 5 bases, with 9 bases left between them. CDR3 in amino acids: CASSLRGITEAFF. CDR3 DNA: TGTGCCAGCAGTTTACGGGGTATAACTGAAGCTTTCTTT. Complete variable domain (other parts from reference TRBV28 and TRBJ1-1): DVKVTQSSRYLVKRTGEKVFLECVQDMDHENMFWYRQDPGLGLRLIYFSYDVKMKEKGDIPEGYSVSREKKERFSLILESASTNQTSMYLCASSLRGITEAFFGQGTRLTVV.

V gene TRBV7-9 combines with J gene TRBJ1-2, with D perhaps matching TRBD1 (6 bases). Between the trimmed V and J ends, which lost 1 base and 4 bases, there was a span of 16 bases. This CDR3 comprises 16 residues. Germline CDR1 and CDR2: SEHNR and FQNEAQ (reference sequence). For the CDR3, the DNA is TGTGCCAGCAGCTTAGGCTTGCAAGGGGGTAGCTATGGCTACACCTTC. Translating it yields CASSLGLQGGSYGYTF.

In DNA form, the CDR3 reads TGTGCCAGCAGGTTCCCAAGCACAGATACGCAGTATTTT. Translation: CASRFPSTDTQYF. The chain recombines TRBV12-3 or TRBV12-4 with TRBJ2-3; D is uncertain. The CDR3 sequence is 13 residues long. The V gene lost 6 bases and the J gene lost 0 bases, with 7 bases spanning the gap.

The DNA for the CDR3 is TGCAGTGCACCAAGACCGGGACAGCGCACAGATACGCAGTATTTT. This gives the protein CSAPRPGQRTDTQYF. The J gene is TRBJ2-3, the V gene TRBV20-1, with 7 positions matching TRBD1. Germline V lookup: CDR1 DFQATT, CDR2 SNEGSKA (reference sequence). Trimming took 6 bases from V and 1 from J; bases not matched to a gene: 10. The CDR3 contains 15 residues.

This clonotype appeared a few times. J is TRBJ1-3 and V is TRBV20-1, with D unclear. CDR3 length: 12 residues. Trimming took off 3 bases at V and 5 bases at J, with 8 bases between the two ends. Germline CDR1 DFQATT, CDR2 SNEGSKA (reference sequence). CDR3 protein: CSASNDRNTIYF. The CDR3 coding sequence is TGCAGTGCTAGTAATGACCGAAACACCATATATTTT.

The V call is TRBV7-2, the J call TRBJ2-7; no clear D gene. The germline V gene encodes CDR1 SGHTA and CDR2 FQGNSA. The ends were cut back, 1 base at V and 6 bases at J, with 13 bases in the middle. The CDR3 is 14 amino acids. CDR3 loop: CASSLGSSLGEQYF. The DNA for the CDR3 is TGTGCCAGCAGCTTAGGTTCATCCTTGGGCGAGCAGTACTTC.

The rearrangement links TRBV6-5 to TRBJ2-7, with D possibly being TRBD1 (5 bases). The germline CDR1 and CDR2 sequences are MNHEY and SVGAGI. Trimming pared 5 bases from V and 0 bases from J, leaving 14 bases between. This CDR3 region has 15 residues. The DNA of the CDR3 is TGTGCCAGCAGTACCGACAGAGGTGCCTCCTACGAGCAGTACGTC. Residues: CASSTDRGASYEQYV.

The chain couples TRBV27 to TRBJ1-4; tentative D call: TRBD1 (6 bases). The V and J ends lost 3 bases and 8 bases respectively, with 16 bases between them. CDR3 size: 15 residues. Germline V gene sequence: CDR1 MNHEY, CDR2 SMNVEV (reference sequence). The CDR3 reads CASSFYGGRIEKLFF. In nucleotides, the CDR3 is TGTGCCAGCAGTTTTTATGGGGGGCGCATAGAAAAACTGTTTTTT.

A few counts support this clonotype. The chain employs TRBV29-1 and TRBJ1-1; D is ambiguous. CDR1 is SQVTM and CDR2 is ANQGSEA in the germline V gene. Trimming removed 6 bases at V and 10 bases at J, with 15 bases between. The CDR3 consists of 11 residues. CDR3 residues: CSVPTVVGAFF. For the CDR3, the DNA is TGCAGCGTCCCGACGGTGGTGGGAGCTTTCTTT.

V gene TRBV4-1 combines with J gene TRBJ2-1; perhaps TRBD1 as D (5 bases). Between the trimmed V and J ends, which lost 0 bases and 5 bases, there was a span of 14 bases. The CDR3 sequence is 16 residues long. Germline V gene data show CDR1 as MGHRA and CDR2 as YSYEKL. The chain's CDR3 is CASSQDHWVRDNEQFF. The DNA of the CDR3 is TGCGCCAGCAGCCAAGATCACTGGGTCAGGGACAATGAGCAGTTCTTC.

This clonotype was seen a handful of times. The J gene is TRBJ2-4, the V gene TRBV5-6; D ambiguous. Trimming took 4 bases from V and 7 from J, leaving 15 bases between them. This CDR3 comprises 14 residues. Germline-derived CDR1 and CDR2 are SGHDT and YYEEEE. For the CDR3, the DNA is TGTGCCAGCAGCCCCGGTGGGAATTGGAACATTCAGTACTTC. Translating it yields CASSPGGNWNIQYF.

The count of this clonotype is one. This chain uses TRBV7-9 with TRBJ2-7, with D hard to call. Per germline, CDR1 SEHNR and CDR2 FQNEAQ (reference sequence). This CDR3 is 12 amino acids long. The V gene lost 5 bases and the J gene lost 5 bases, with 10 bases spanning the gap. CDR3 DNA sequence: TGTGCCAGCAGCCGAGGTCCGAACGAGCAGTACTTC. Protein sequence: CASSRGPNEQYF.

This chain uses TRBV3-1 with TRBJ1-5, with D maybe TRBD1 (6 bases). CDR3 length: 17 residues. The germline CDR1 and CDR2 sequences are LGHDT and YNNKEL (reference sequence). Trimming left V 0 bases short and J 3 bases short, with 15 bases between. The CDR3 protein is CASSQELPGVPNQPQHF. The CDR3 nucleotides are TGTGCCAGCAGCCAAGAACTCCCAGGGGTGCCCAATCAGCCCCAGCATTTT. Full variable domain (remainder filled in from reference TRBV3-1 and TRBJ1-5): DTAVSQTPKYLVTQMGNDKSIKCEQNLGHDTMYWYKQDSKKFLKIMFSYNNKELIINETVPNRFSPKSPDKAHLNLHINSLELGDSAVYFCASSQELPGVPNQPQHFGDGTRLSIL.

The chain employs TRBV12-3 or TRBV12-4 and TRBJ2-1; D is undetermined. This CDR3 has 14 amino acids. The V gene lost 7 bases and the J gene lost 2 bases, with 12 bases spanning the gap. The CDR3 loop is CASTLLTAYNEQFF. DNA of the CDR3: TGTGCCAGCACCTTGCTTACAGCCTACAATGAGCAGTTCTTC.

The chain recombines TRBV5-1 with TRBJ2-5; D gene unclear. Germline CDR1 is SGHRS and CDR2 is YFSETQ. The germline V and J ends were trimmed by 0 bases and 1 base, with 10 bases remaining between them. The CDR3 sequence is 15 residues long. The DNA of the CDR3 is TGCGCCAGCAGCTTGGGCTGGGTCCCCCAAGAGACCCAGTACTTC. This gives the protein CASSLGWVPQETQYF.

In its sample, this clonotype was seen a few times. The junction shows a germline mismatch at one end, possibly a read error. The chain has TRBV9 and TRBJ2-1; 8 nucleotides line up with TRBD1. The CDR3 has 16 residues. Germline lookup yields CDR1 SGDLS and CDR2 YYNGEE. DNA for the CDR3: TGCGCCAGCAGCGTAGACAGGGGAACTCCCGACAATGAGCAGTTCTTC. It is translated as CASSVDRGTPDNEQFF.

The chain carries TRBV7-2 and TRBJ2-7; TRBD2 matches at 15 bases. The V and J ends lost 2 bases and 3 bases, in that order; junction bases with no gene match: 5. The germline gives CDR1 SGHTA, CDR2 FQGNSA. The CDR3 totals 17 residues. The CDR3 is CASSLRGLAGGIYEQYF. Here the CDR3 DNA reads TGTGCCAGCAGCTTAAGGGGACTAGCGGGGGGCATCTACGAGCAGTACTTC.

This clonotype was counted a few times. CDR3 coding DNA: TGTGCCAGCAGTTTACACCTGACAGGGGGCCTGTACGAGCAGTACTTC. This encodes CASSLHLTGGLYEQYF. This sequence joins TRBV6-5 and TRBJ2-7; 10 bases fit TRBD1. V lost 4 bases and J lost 4; bases outside the gene matches: 10. The germline CDR1 and CDR2 sequences are MNHEY and SVGAGI. This CDR3 region has 16 residues.

This chain joins TRBV4-1 and TRBJ1-5; no firm D call. Germline V gene data show CDR1 as MGHRA and CDR2 as YSYEKL. The CDR3 runs to 13 residues. Trimming pared 4 bases from V and 7 bases from J, leaving 11 bases between. CDR3 residues: CASSPLIGQPQHF. CDR3 nucleotides: TGCGCCAGCAGCCCCCTTATAGGGCAGCCCCAGCATTTT.

The chain joins TRBV12-3 or TRBV12-4 to TRBJ2-3; D is ambiguous. The CDR3 is 15 residues long. V lost 3 bases, J lost 4 bases, and 14 bases lay in between. CDR3 residues: CASSFRTQGPDTQYF. The CDR3, as DNA: TGTGCCAGCAGTTTTAGGACCCAAGGCCCAGATACGCAGTATTTT.

The CDR3 sequence is CASSFRPGPGYNEQFF. CDR3 in DNA: TGTGCCAGCAGCTTTAGGCCAGGCCCGGGCTACAATGAGCAGTTCTTC. This chain connects TRBV11-2 to TRBJ2-1; no reliable D call. Trimming stripped 3 bases from V and 3 bases from J, with 15 bases between. Germline CDR1 and CDR2: SGHAT and FQNNGV. This CDR3 spans 16 amino acids.

This clonotype was recorded many times. J is TRBJ2-7 and V is TRBV12-3 or TRBV12-4; D remains ambiguous. V lost 5 bases and J 6 bases, leaving 14 bases between the germline ends. CDR3 length: 13 residues. The CDR3 loop is CASSPSFKGEQYF. In nucleotides, the CDR3 is TGTGCCAGCAGTCCCTCATTCAAGGGCGAGCAGTACTTC.